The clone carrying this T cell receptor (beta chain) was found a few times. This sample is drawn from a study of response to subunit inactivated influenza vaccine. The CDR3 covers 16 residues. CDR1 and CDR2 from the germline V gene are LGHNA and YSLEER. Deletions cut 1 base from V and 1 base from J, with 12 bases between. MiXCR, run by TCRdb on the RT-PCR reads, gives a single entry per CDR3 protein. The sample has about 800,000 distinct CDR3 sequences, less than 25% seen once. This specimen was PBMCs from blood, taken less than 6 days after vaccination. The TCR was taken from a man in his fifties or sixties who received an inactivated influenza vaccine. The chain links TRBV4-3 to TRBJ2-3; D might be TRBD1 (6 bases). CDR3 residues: CASSQGTALCTDTQYF. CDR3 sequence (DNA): TGCGCCAGCAGCCAAGGGACAGCCCTTTGCACAGATACGCAGTATTTT.